This T cell receptor beta chain originates from a study of T cell responses to AZD1222 COVID-19 vaccine. To note about this clone: What it recognizes is unknown.

V was pared by 4 bases and J by 0 bases, with 11 bases between. The CDR3 is 14 residues long. Germline V CDR1 and CDR2: SGHRS, YFSETQ. Study-wide points: Spike-specific TCR breadth and depth went up after people got two AZD1222 doses. Of the AZD1222 recipients, only 5 to 7 were seropositive at baseline.

TCRdb's copy holds only in-frame clones and misses some; the assay was immunoSEQ multiplex PCR. The table shows some 140,000 clones, with around 90% occurring only once. Source: peripheral blood, taken on day 0 of AZD1222 vaccination. The J gene is TRBJ2-7, the V gene TRBV5-1; perhaps TRBD1 as D (7 bases). This sequence originates from an adult in good health. This CDR3 is CASSPGDSSYEQYF. DNA of the CDR3: TGCGCCAGCAGCCCGGGGGACAGCTCCTACGAGCAGTACTTC.